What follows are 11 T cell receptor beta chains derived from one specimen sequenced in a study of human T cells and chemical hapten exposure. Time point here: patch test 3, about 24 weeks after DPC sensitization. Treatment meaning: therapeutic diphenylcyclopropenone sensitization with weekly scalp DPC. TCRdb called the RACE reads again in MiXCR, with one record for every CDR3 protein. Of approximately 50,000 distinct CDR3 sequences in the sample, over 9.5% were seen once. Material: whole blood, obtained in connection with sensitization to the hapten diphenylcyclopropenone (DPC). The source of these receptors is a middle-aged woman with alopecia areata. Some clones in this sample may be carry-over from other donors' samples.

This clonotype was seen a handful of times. The DNA for the CDR3 is TGTGCCATCAGCCCGGACAGTCTCTACGAGCAGTACTTC. Protein: CAISPDSLYEQYF. The chain links TRBV10-3 to TRBJ2-7; the D gene is possibly TRBD1 (6 bases). The CDR3 extends over 13 amino acids. CDR1 ENHRY and CDR2 SYGVKD come from the germline V gene. Trimming shortened V by 6 bases and J by 3 bases, and 12 bases separated the two germline ends.

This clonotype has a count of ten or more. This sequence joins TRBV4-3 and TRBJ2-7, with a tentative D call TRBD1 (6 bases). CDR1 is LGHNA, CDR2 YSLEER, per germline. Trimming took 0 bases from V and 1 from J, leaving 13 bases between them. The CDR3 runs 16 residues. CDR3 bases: TGCGCCAGCAGCCAAGACGTACAGGGCACATCCTACGAGCAGTACTTC. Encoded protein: CASSQDVQGTSYEQYF.

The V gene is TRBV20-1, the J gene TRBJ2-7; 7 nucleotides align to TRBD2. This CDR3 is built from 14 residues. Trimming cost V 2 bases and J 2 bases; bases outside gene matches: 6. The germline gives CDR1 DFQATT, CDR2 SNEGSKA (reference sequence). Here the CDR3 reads CSARMGRGPYEQYF. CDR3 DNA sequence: TGCAGTGCTAGAATGGGGAGGGGACCCTACGAGCAGTACTTC.

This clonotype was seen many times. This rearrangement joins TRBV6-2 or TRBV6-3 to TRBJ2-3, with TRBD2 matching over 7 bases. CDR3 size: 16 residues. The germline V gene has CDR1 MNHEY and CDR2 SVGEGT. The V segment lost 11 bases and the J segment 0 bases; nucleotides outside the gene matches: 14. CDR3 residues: CAGHTTGGGSTDTQYF. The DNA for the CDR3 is TGTGCCGGTCACACCACCGGCGGGGGTAGCACAGATACGCAGTATTTT.

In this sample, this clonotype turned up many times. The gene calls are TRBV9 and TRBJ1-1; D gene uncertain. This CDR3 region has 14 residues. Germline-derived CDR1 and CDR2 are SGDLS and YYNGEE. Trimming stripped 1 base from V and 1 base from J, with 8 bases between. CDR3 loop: CASSVRQENTEAFF. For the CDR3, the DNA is TGTGCCAGCAGCGTAAGGCAGGAGAACACTGAAGCTTTCTTT. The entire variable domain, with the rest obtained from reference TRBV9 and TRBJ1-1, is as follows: DSGVTQTPKHLITATGQRVTLRCSPRSGDLSVYWYQQSLDQGLQFLIQYYNGEERAKGNILERFSAQQFPDLHSELNLSSLELGDSALYFCASSVRQENTEAFFGQGTRLTVV.

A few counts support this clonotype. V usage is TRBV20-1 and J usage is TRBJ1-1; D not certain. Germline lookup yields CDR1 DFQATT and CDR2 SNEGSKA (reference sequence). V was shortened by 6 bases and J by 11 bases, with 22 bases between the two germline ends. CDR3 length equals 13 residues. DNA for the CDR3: TGCAGTGCACGAGGAAGGCAGGAGGGATCGGCTTTCTTT. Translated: CSARGRQEGSAFF.

CDR3 sequence: CASSIPSGGARELFF. CDR3 DNA sequence: TGTGCCAGCAGCATTCCTAGCGGGGGGGCCCGGGAGCTGTTTTTT. The chain recombines TRBV7-6 with TRBJ2-2; 12 bases match TRBD2. This CDR3 has 15 amino acids. Germline CDR1 reads SGHVS; CDR2 reads FNYEAQ. Losses at the gene ends were 5 bases for V and 9 bases for J; bases not matched to a gene: 7.

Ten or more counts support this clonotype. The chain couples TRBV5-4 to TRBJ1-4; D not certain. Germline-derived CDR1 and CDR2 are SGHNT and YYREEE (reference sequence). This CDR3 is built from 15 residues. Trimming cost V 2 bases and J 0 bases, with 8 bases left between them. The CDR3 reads CASSFRGPTNEKLFF. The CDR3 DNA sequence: TGTGCCAGCAGCTTCCGCGGCCCAACTAATGAAAAACTGTTTTTT.

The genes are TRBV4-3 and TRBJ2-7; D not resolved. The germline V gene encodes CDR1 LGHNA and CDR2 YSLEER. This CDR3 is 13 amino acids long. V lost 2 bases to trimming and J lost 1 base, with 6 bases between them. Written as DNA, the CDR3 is TGCGCCAGCAGCCAAACTGAATCCTACGAGCAGTACTTC. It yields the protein CASSQTESYEQYF.

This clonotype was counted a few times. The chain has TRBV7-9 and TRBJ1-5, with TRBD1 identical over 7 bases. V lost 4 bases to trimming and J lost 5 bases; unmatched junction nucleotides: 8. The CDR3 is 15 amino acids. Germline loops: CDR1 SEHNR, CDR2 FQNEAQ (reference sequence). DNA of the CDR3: TGTGCCAGCAGCTGGGAAGGACAGGTGGATCAGCCCCAGCATTTT. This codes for CASSWEGQVDQPQHF.

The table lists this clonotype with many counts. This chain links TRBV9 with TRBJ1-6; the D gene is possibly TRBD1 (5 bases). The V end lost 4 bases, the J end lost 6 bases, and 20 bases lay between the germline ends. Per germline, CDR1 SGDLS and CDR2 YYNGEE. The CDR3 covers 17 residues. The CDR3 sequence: CASSLTPRDGANSPLHF. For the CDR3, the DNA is TGTGCCAGCAGCTTGACCCCTAGGGACGGGGCTAATTCACCCCTCCACTTT.